The rows below give T cell receptor beta chains drawn from one sample of a study. TCRdb reprocessed the 5' RACE reads via MiXCR and lists one record per CDR3 protein. Of 9,500 to 12,000 distinct CDR3 sequences listed, more than 45% are singletons. Sequencing was performed on tumor-infiltrating naive CD4+ T cells sorted from the breast tumor. The receptor source for this set is a female donor with breast cancer. Both conserved end residues are part of each CDR3. Each record gives: D gene, J gene, clone size, V gene, CDR3 protein, CDR3 DNA. D genes are given only for firm matches. Size is omitted from some rows. Given values are once, few, many or a class for expanded clones.

>NA|TRBJ2-5|NA|TRBV20-1
CSASGETQYF
TGCAGTGCTAGTGGCGAGACCCAGTACTTC
>TRBD1|TRBJ2-5|few|TRBV7-8
CASSPQTGAQETQYF
TGTGCCAGCAGCCCCCAGACAGGGGCGCAAGAGACCCAGTACTTC
>NA|TRBJ2-7|NA|TRBV7-9
CASSLVRTYEQYF
TGTGCCAGCAGCTTAGTAAGAACCTACGAGCAGTACTTC
>TRBD2|TRBJ2-3|NA|TRBV25-1
CASTSREGLGTQYF
TGTGCCAGCACCTCGCGGGAGGGCCTAGGTACGCAGTATTTT
>TRBD2|TRBJ2-1|NA|TRBV20-1
CSGLAGVKQFF
TGCAGTGGACTAGCGGGAGTAAAGCAGTTCTTC
>NA|TRBJ2-5|NA|TRBV7-2
CASSLIAGDVKTQYF
TGTGCCAGCAGCTTAATTGCAGGGGATGTGAAGACCCAGTACTTC
>NA|TRBJ2-1|NA|TRBV12-3/TRBV12-4
CASSFGGSYNEQFF
TGTGCCAGCAGTTTTGGGGGGTCCTACAATGAGCAGTTCTTC
>NA|TRBJ1-1|NA|TRBV29-1
CSVEVGDTEAFF
TGCAGCGTTGAGGTAGGGGACACTGAAGCTTTCTTT
>NA|TRBJ2-7|NA|TRBV6-1
CASSPTYEQYF
TGTGCCAGCAGTCCGACCTACGAGCAGTACTTC
>NA|TRBJ1-5|NA|TRBV4-3
CASSQANEDTPQHF
TGCGCCAGCAGCCAAGCGAACGAAGATACGCCCCAGCATTTT
>NA|TRBJ1-3|NA|TRBV5-1
CASSLWGPDTIYF
TGCGCCAGCAGCTTGTGGGGACCGGACACCATATATTTT
>NA|TRBJ1-2|NA|TRBV10-3
CAISESTDSYGYTF
TGTGCCATCAGTGAGTCGACGGACAGCTATGGCTACACCTTC
>TRBD2|TRBJ2-1|NA|TRBV7-2
CASSLRRGAPRANEQFF
TGTGCCAGCAGCTTACGGCGGGGGGCGCCTAGGGCAAATGAGCAGTTCTTC
>NA|TRBJ2-5|few|TRBV4-3
CASSQDMGAGFETQYF
TGCGCCAGCAGCCAAGATATGGGGGCCGGGTTCGAGACCCAGTACTTC
>TRBD2|TRBJ2-1|NA|TRBV15
CATSSRIVGRFGGAGEQFF
TGTGCCACCAGCAGTAGGATCGTGGGTCGGTTCGGGGGGGCAGGTGAGCAGTTCTTC
>NA|TRBJ1-2|NA|TRBV4-3
CASSPVGTMGGYGYTF
TGCGCCAGCAGCCCCGTTGGCACTATGGGGGGCTACGGCTACACCTTC
>NA|TRBJ1-4|NA|TRBV28
CASSRPVEKLFF
TGTGCCAGCAGTCGGCCTGTTGAAAAACTGTTTTTT
>NA|TRBJ1-2|NA|TRBV7-2
CASSLLGPGLYGYTF
TGTGCCAGCAGCTTACTCGGGCCGGGTTTGTATGGCTACACCTTC
>NA|TRBJ1-4|NA|TRBV4-1
CASSQRGGAANEKLFF
TGCGCCAGCAGCCAGCGAGGCGGCGCAGCTAATGAAAAACTGTTTTTT
>NA|TRBJ1-5|NA|TRBV12-3/TRBV12-4
CASSQNPPGRDQPQHF
TGTGCCAGCAGCCAGAATCCACCAGGACGTGATCAGCCCCAGCATTTT
>NA|TRBJ1-6|NA|TRBV12-3/TRBV12-4
CASSFQGGSPLHF
TGTGCCAGCAGTTTTCAGGGAGGGTCACCCCTCCACTTT
>NA|TRBJ2-1|NA|TRBV5-1
CASSFTGRVSYNEQFF
TGCGCCAGCAGCTTTACCGGCAGGGTAAGCTACAATGAGCAGTTCTTC
>TRBD2|TRBJ2-1|few|TRBV5-6
CASSLFLLAGVNEQFF
TGTGCCAGCAGCTTGTTTTTACTAGCGGGAGTCAATGAGCAGTTCTTC
>TRBD2|TRBJ2-7|NA|TRBV6-2/TRBV6-3
CVSSFQRGLLVYEQYF
TGTGTCAGCAGTTTCCAGCGGGGCCTCCTCGTCTACGAGCAGTACTTC
>NA|TRBJ1-1|NA|TRBV12-3/TRBV12-4
CASNPGHQNTEAFF
TGTGCCAGCAACCCGGGACACCAGAACACTGAAGCTTTCTTT
>NA|TRBJ2-1|NA|TRBV7-7
CASSRLDASEQFF
TGTGCCAGCAGCCGGTTAGACGCCAGTGAGCAGTTCTTC
>NA|TRBJ2-1|NA|TRBV20-1
CSAVTANSYNEQFF
TGCAGTGCTGTAACTGCAAACTCCTACAATGAGCAGTTCTTC
>TRBD2|TRBJ2-5|NA|TRBV30
CAWTGGPQETQYF
TGTGCCTGGACGGGAGGACCCCAAGAGACCCAGTACTTC
>NA|TRBJ2-3|NA|TRBV25-1
CPSTHIGAGTQYF
TGTCCCAGCACACACATAGGGGCTGGTACGCAGTATTTT